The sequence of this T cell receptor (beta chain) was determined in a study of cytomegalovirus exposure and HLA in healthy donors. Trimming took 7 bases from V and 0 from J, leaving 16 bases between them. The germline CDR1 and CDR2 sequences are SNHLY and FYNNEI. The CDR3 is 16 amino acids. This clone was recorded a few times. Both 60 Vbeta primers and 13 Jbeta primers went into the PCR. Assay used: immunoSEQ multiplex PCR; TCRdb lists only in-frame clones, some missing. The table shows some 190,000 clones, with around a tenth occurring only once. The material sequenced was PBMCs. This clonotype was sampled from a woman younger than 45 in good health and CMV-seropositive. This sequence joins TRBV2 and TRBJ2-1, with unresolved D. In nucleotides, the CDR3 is TGTGCCAGCAATATGCCGATGGCTTTCTCCTACAATGAGCAGTTCTTC. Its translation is CASNMPMAFSYNEQFF.